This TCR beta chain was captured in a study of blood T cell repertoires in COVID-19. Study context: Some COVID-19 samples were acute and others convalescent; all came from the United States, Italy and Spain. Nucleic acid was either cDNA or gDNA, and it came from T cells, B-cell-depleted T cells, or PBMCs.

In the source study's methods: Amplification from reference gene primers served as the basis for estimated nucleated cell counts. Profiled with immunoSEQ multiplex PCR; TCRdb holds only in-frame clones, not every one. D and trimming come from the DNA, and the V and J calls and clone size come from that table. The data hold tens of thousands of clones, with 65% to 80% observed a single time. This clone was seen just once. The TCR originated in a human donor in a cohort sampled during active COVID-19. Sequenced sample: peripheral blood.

The CDR3 protein is CASSEQGAPQETQYF. CDR3 nucleotides: TGTGCCAGCAGTGAACAGGGGGCCCCACAAGAGACCCAGTACTTC. This chain uses TRBV6-1 with TRBJ2-5; 8 nucleotides line up with TRBD1. V shed 2 bases and J 2 bases; nucleotides not matched to a gene: 4. The CDR3 contains 15 residues. Germline CDR1 MNHNS, CDR2 SASEGT.